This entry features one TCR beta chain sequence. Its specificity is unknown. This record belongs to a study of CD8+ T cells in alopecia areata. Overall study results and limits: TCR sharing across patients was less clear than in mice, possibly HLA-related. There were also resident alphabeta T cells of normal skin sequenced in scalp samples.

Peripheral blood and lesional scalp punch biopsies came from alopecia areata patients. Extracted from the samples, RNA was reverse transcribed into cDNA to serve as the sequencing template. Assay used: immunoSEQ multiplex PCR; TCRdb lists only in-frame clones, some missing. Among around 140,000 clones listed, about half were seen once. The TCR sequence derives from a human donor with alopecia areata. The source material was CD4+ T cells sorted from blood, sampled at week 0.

As DNA, the CDR3 is TGCAGCGCAATGGCGGCGGAGACCCAGTACTTC. This translates into CSAMAAETQYF. The J gene is TRBJ2-5, the V gene TRBV29-1; D is unresolved. This CDR3 contains 11 residues. Looked up from germline, CDR1 is SQVTM and CDR2 is ANQGSEA. V was pared by 7 bases and J by 5 bases, with 11 bases between.